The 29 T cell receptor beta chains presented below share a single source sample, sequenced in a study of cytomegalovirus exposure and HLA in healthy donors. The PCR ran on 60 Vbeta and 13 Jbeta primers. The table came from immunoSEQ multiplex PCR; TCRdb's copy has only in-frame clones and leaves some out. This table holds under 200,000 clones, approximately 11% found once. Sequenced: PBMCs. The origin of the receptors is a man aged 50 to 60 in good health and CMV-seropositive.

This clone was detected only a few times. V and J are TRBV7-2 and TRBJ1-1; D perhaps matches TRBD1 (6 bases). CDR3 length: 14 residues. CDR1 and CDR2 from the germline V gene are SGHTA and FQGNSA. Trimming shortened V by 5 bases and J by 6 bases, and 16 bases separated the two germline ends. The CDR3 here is CASSVTGGRSEAFF. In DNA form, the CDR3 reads TGTGCCAGCAGCGTTACTGGGGGCCGGTCTGAAGCTTTCTTT. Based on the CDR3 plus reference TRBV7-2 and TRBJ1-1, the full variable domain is GAGVSQSPSNKVTEKGKDVELRCDPISGHTALYWYRQSLGQGLEFLIYFQGNSAPDKSGLPSDRFSAERTGGSVSTLTIQRTQQEDSAVYLCASSVTGGRSEAFFGQGTRLTVV.

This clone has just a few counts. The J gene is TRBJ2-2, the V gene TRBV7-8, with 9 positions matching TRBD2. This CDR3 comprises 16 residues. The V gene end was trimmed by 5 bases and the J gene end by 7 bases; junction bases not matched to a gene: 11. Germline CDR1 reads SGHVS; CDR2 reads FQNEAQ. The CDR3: CASSQMPSGVSGELFF. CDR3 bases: TGTGCCAGCAGCCAAATGCCTAGCGGGGTCAGCGGGGAGCTGTTTTTT.

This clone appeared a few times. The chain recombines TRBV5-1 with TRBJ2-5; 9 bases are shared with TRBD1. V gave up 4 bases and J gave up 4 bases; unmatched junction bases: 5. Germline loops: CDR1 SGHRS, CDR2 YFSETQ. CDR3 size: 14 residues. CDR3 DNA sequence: TGCGCCAGCAGCGCCTGGACAGGGGCAGAGACCCAGTACTTC. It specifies CASSAWTGAETQYF. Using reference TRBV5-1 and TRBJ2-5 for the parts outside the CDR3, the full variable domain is KAGVTQTPRYLIKTRGQQVTLSCSPISGHRSVSWYQQTPGQGLQFLFEYFSETQRNKGNFPGRFSGRQFSNSRSEMNVSTLELGDSALYLCASSAWTGAETQYFGPGTRLLVL.

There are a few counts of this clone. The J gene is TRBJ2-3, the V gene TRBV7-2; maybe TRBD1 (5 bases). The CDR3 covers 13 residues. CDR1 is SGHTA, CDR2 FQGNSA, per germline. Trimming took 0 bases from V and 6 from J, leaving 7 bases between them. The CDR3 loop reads CASSLARQDTQYF. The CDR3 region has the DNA TGTGCCAGCAGCTTAGCGCGACAGGATACGCAGTATTTT.

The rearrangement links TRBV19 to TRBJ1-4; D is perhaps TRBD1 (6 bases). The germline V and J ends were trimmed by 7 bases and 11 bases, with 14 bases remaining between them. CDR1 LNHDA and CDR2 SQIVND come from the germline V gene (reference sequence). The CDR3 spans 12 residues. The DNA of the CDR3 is TGTGCCAGTACTACGGGACAACAGAAACTGTTTTTT. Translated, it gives CASTTGQQKLFF.

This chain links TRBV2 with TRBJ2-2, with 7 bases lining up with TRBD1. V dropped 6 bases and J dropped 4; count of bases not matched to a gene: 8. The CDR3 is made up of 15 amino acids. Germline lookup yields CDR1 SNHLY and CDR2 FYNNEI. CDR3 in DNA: TGTGCCAGCAGGGAGAACAGGGGTCTCACCGGGGAGCTGTTTTTT. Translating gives CASRENRGLTGELFF.

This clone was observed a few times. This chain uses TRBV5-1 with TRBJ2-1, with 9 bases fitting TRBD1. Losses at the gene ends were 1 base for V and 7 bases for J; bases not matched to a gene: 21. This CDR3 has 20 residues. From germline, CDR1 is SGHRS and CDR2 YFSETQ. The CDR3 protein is CASSLSWTPLDRGGKNEQFF. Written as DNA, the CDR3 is TGCGCCAGCAGCTTGAGCTGGACCCCCCTCGACAGGGGGGGGAAAAATGAGCAGTTCTTC.

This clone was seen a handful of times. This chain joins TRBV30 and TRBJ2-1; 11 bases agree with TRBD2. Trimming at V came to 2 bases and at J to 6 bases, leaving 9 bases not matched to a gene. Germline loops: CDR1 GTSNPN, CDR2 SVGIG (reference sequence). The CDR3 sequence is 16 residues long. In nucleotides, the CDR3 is TGTGCCTGGAGTCCCCGGACTAGCGGGCTAGTCAATGAGCAGTTCTTC. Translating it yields CAWSPRTSGLVNEQFF.

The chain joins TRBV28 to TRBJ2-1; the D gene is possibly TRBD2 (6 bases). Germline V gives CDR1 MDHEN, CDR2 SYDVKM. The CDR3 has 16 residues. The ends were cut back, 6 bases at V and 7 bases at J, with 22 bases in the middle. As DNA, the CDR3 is TGTGCCAGCAGGAACCACCCGGGAGATAGCCTAAATGAGCAGTTCTTC. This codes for CASRNHPGDSLNEQFF.

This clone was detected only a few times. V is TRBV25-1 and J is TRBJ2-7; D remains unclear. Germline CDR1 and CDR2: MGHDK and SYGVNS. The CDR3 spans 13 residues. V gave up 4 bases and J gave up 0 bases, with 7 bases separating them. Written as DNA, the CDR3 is TGTGCCAGCAGTGCCCGGAGCTCCTACGAGCAGTACGTC. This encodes CASSARSSYEQYV.

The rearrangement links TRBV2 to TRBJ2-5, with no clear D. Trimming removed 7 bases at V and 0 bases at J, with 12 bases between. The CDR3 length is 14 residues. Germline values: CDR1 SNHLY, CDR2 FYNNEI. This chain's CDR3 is CASTIDLYQETQYF. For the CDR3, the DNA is TGTGCCAGCACTATTGACTTGTACCAAGAGACCCAGTACTTC.

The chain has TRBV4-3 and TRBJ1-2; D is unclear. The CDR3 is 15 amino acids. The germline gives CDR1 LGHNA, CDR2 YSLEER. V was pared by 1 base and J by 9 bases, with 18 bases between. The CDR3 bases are TGCGCCAGCAGCCAAGGTGATTCGTTAGTCACGAGCTACACCTTC. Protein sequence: CASSQGDSLVTSYTF.

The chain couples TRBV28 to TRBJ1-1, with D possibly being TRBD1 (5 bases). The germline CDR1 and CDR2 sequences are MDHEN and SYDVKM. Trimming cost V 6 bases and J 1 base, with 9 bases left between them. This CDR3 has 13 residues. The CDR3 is CASRSGGNTEAFF. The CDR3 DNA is TGTGCCAGCAGATCGGGGGGGAACACTGAAGCTTTCTTT.

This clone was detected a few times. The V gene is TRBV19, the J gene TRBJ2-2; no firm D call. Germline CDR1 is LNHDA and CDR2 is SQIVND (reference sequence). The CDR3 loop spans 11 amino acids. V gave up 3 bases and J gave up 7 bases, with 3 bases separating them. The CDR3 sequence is CASSILGELFF. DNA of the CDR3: TGTGCCAGTAGTATTCTCGGGGAGCTGTTTTTT.

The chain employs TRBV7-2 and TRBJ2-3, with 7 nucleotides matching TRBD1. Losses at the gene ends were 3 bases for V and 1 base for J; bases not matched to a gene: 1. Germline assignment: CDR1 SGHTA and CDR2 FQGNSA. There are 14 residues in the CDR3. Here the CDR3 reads CASSFGTGTDTQYF. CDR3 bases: TGTGCCAGCAGCTTCGGGACAGGCACAGATACGCAGTATTTT.

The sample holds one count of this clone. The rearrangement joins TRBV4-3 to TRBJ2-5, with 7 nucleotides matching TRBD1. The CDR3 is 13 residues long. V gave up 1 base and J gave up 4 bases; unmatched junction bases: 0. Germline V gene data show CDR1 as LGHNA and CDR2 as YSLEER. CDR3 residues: CASSQGDRETQYF. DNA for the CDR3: TGCGCCAGCAGCCAAGGGGACAGAGAGACCCAGTACTTC.

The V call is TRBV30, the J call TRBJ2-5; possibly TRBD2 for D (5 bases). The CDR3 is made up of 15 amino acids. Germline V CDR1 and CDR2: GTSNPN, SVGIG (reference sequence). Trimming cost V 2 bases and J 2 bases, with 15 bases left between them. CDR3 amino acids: CAWSKRYERQETQYF. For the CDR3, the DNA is TGTGCCTGGAGTAAAAGGTACGAGCGGCAAGAGACCCAGTACTTC.

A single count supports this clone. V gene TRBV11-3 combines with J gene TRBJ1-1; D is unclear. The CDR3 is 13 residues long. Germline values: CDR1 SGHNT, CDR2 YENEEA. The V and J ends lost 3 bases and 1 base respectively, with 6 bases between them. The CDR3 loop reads CASSFKANTEAFF. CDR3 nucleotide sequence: TGTGCCAGCAGCTTTAAAGCGAACACTGAAGCTTTCTTT.

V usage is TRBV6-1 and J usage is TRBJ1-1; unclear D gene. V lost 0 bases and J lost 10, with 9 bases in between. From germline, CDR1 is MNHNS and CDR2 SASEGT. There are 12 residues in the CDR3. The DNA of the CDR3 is TGTGCCAGCAGTGAAGCGAGGACTCGAGCTTTCTTT. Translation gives CASSEARTRAFF.

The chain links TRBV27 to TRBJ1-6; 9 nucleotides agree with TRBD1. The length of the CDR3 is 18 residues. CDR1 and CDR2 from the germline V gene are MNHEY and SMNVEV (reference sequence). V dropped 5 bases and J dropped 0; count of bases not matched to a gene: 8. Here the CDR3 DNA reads TGTGCCAGCAGTGGGACAGGGAGGTTTCCCTCCTATAATTCACCCCTCCACTTT. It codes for CASSGTGRFPSYNSPLHF.

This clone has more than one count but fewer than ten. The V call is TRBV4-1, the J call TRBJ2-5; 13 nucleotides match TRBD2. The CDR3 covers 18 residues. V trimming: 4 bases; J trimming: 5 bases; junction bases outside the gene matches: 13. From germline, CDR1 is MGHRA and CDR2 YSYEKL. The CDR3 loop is CASSLGTSGTALGETQYF. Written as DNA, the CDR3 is TGCGCCAGCAGCCTAGGGACTAGCGGGACTGCCTTGGGGGAGACCCAGTACTTC.

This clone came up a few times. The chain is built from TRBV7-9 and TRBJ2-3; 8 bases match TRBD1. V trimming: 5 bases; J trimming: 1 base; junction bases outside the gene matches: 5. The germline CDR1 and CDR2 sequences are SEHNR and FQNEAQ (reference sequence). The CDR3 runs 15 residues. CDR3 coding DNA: TGTGCCAGCAGCGTACAGGGGGGACGCACAGATACGCAGTATTTT. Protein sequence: CASSVQGGRTDTQYF.

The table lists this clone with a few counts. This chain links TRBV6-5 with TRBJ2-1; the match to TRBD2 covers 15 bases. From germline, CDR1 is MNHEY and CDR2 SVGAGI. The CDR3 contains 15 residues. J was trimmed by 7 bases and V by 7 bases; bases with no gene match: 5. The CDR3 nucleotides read TGTGCCAGCAATAGGGGGACTAGCGGGGGGAATGAGCAGTTCTTC. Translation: CASNRGTSGGNEQFF.

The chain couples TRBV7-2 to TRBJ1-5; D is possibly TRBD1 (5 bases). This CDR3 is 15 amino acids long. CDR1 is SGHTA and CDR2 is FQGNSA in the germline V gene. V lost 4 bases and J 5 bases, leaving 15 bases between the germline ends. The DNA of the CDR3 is TGTGCCAGCAGCTCCCGGGGGGAACCCTATCAGCCCCAGCATTTT. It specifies CASSSRGEPYQPQHF.

CDR3 nucleotide sequence: TGTGCCAGCAGTTACGGGCAGGGATATCAGCCCCAGCATTTT. It specifies CASSYGQGYQPQHF. The chain uses TRBV6-5 and TRBJ1-5; maybe TRBD1 (5 bases). The CDR3 spans 14 residues. The germline gives CDR1 MNHEY, CDR2 SVGAGI. Trimming cost V 2 bases and J 5 bases, with 10 bases left between them.

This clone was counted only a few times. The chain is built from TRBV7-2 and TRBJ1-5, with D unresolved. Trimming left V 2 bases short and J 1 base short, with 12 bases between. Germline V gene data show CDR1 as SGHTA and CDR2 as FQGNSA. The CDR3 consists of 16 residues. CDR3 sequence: CASSLRGSGSNQPQHF. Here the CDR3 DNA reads TGTGCCAGCAGCTTACGAGGGTCGGGCAGCAATCAGCCCCAGCATTTT.

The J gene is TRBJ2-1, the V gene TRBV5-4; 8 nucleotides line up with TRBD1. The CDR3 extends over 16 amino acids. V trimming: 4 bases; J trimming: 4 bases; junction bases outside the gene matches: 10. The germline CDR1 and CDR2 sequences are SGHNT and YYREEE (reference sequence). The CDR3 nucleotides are TGTGCCAGCAGCCCCTCCGGGACAGGCCGATACAATGAGCAGTTCTTC. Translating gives CASSPSGTGRYNEQFF. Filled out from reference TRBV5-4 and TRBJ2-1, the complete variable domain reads ETGVTQSPTHLIKTRGQQVTLRCSSQSGHNTVSWYQQALGQGPQFIFQYYREEENGRGNFPPRFSGLQFPNYSSELNVNALELDDSALYLCASSPSGTGRYNEQFFGPGTRLTVL.

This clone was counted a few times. CDR3 sequence (DNA): TGTGCCAGCAGCTTAGGAGTCAGGCTTCTCATGAACACTGAAGCTTTCTTT. Protein product: CASSLGVRLLMNTEAFF. V and J are TRBV7-2 and TRBJ1-1; no clear D. Looked up from germline, CDR1 is SGHTA and CDR2 is FQGNSA. Trimming cost V 1 base and J 0 bases, with 15 bases left between them. The CDR3 totals 17 residues.

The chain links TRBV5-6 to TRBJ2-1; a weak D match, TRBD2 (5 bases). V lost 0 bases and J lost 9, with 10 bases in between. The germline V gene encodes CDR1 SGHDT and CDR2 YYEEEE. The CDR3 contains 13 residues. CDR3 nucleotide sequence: TGTGCCAGCAGCTTGGCCGGGGTTATTGAGCAGTTCTTC. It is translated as CASSLAGVIEQFF.